These 24 T cell receptor beta chains were sequenced from one sample in a study of blood T cell repertoires in COVID-19. Produced via immunoSEQ multiplex PCR; TCRdb's table is partial and in-frame only. The table has roughly 150,000 clones, roughly 87% seen once; the top ten hold around 4.6%. The specimen was peripheral blood. Every receptor here comes from a human donor in a cohort sampled during active COVID-19.

This chain uses TRBV28 with TRBJ2-6; D possibly corresponds to TRBD1 (6 bases). Germline V CDR1 and CDR2: MDHEN, SYDVKM. The CDR3 sequence is 16 residues long. Trimming took 6 bases from V and 4 from J, leaving 16 bases between them. CDR3 sequence reads: CASRPPQGLGANVLTF. CDR3 in DNA: TGTGCCAGCAGACCTCCTCAGGGGTTAGGGGCCAACGTCCTGACTTTC.

The chain combines TRBV28 with TRBJ2-1; 15 bases agree with TRBD2. Unmatched junction bases numbered 5, after V lost 5 bases and J lost 6 bases. Germline lookup yields CDR1 MDHEN and CDR2 SYDVKM. CDR3 length equals 16 residues. CDR3 in DNA: TGTGCCAGCAGTCGAAGGACTAGCGGGGGGGTCAATGAGCAGTTCTTC. This gives the protein CASSRRTSGGVNEQFF. Full variable domain (remainder filled in from reference TRBV28 and TRBJ2-1): DVKVTQSSRYLVKRTGEKVFLECVQDMDHENMFWYRQDPGLGLRLIYFSYDVKMKEKGDIPEGYSVSREKKERFSLILESASTNQTSMYLCASSRRTSGGVNEQFFGPGTRLTVL.

The rearrangement joins TRBV28 to TRBJ2-1; D gene unclear. Deletions cut 3 bases from V and 6 bases from J, with 15 bases between. Per the germline V gene, CDR1 is MDHEN and CDR2 is SYDVKM. The CDR3 is 15 amino acids. CDR3 amino acids: CASSFRNRLGNEQFF. The CDR3 DNA reads as TGTGCCAGCAGTTTTAGGAACCGCCTAGGCAATGAGCAGTTCTTC. Using reference TRBV28 and TRBJ2-1 for the parts outside the CDR3, the full variable domain is DVKVTQSSRYLVKRTGEKVFLECVQDMDHENMFWYRQDPGLGLRLIYFSYDVKMKEKGDIPEGYSVSREKKERFSLILESASTNQTSMYLCASSFRNRLGNEQFFGPGTRLTVL.

This clone was observed a single time. The chain employs TRBV10-3 and TRBJ2-7; D possibly corresponds to TRBD1 (6 bases). The CDR3 is made up of 13 amino acids. V lost 6 bases, J lost 4 bases, and 13 bases lay in between. Germline CDR1 is ENHRY and CDR2 is SYGVKD. This CDR3 reads CAIRETGSYEQYF. The CDR3 nucleotides read TGTGCCATCAGGGAAACAGGGAGTTACGAGCAGTACTTC.

The chain links TRBV28 to TRBJ1-1, with 10 bases lining up with TRBD1. CDR1 and CDR2 (germline): MDHEN, SYDVKM. V was pared by 7 bases and J by 0 bases, with 8 bases of the junction left unmatched. The CDR3 is made up of 16 amino acids. The CDR3 sequence is CASTGTGDLLNTEAFF. The CDR3, as DNA: TGTGCCAGCACCGGGACAGGGGATCTGTTGAACACTGAAGCTTTCTTT.

The chain is built from TRBV15 and TRBJ2-3; D perhaps matches TRBD2 (6 bases). The CDR3 length is 13 residues. Germline CDR1 reads LNHNV; CDR2 reads YYDKDF (reference sequence). Between the trimmed V and J ends, which lost 6 bases and 7 bases, there was a span of 14 bases. The CDR3 sequence: CATRDTSHHTQYF. The CDR3 nucleotides read TGTGCCACCAGAGATACTAGCCACCATACGCAGTATTTT. Variable domain in full (rest from reference TRBV15 and TRBJ2-3): DAMVIQNPRYQVTQFGKPVTLSCSQTLNHNVMYWYQQKSSQAPKLLFHYYDKDFNNEADTPDNFQSRRPNTSFCFLDIRSPGLGDTAMYLCATRDTSHHTQYFGPGTRLTVL.

The CDR3 DNA reads TGTGCCAGCAGCTCCGGGACTAGCGGGAGGCTCAACTACGGTGAGCAGTTCTTC. Encoded protein: CASSSGTSGRLNYGEQFF. The chain links TRBV7-3 to TRBJ2-1; 15 bases fit TRBD2. The J segment lost 9 bases and the V segment lost 4 bases, leaving 13 bases of the junction unmatched. The CDR3 extends over 18 amino acids. CDR1 is SGHTA, CDR2 FQGTGA, per germline. Together with reference TRBV7-3 and TRBJ2-1, the CDR3 gives the full variable domain: GAGVSQTPSNKVTEKGKYVELRCDPISGHTALYWYRQSLGQGPEFLIYFQGTGAADDSGLPNDRFFAVRPEGSVSTLKIQRTERGDSAVYLCASSSGTSGRLNYGEQFFGPGTRLTVL.

This chain uses TRBV9 with TRBJ1-1; D unclear. CDR1 is SGDLS and CDR2 is YYNGEE in the germline V gene. V lost 0 bases and J lost 2, with 14 bases in between. The CDR3 contains 16 residues. This CDR3 reads CASSVGFGVPNTEAFF. The CDR3 DNA reads TGTGCCAGCAGCGTAGGGTTCGGGGTCCCCAACACTGAAGCTTTCTTT.

The V call is TRBV29-1, the J call TRBJ1-5; D possibly corresponds to TRBD1 (5 bases). CDR3 length: 11 amino acids. The V end was cut by 7 bases, the J end by 6 bases, with 10 bases between. Germline CDR1 and CDR2: SQVTM and ANQGSEA. CDR3 loop: CSELQGQPQHF. The CDR3, as DNA: TGCAGCGAGCTGCAGGGTCAGCCCCAGCATTTT.

The chain links TRBV11-2 to TRBJ1-6, with D unresolved. Trimming shortened V by 3 bases and J by 5 bases, and 17 bases separated the two germline ends. This CDR3 is 17 amino acids long. Germline values: CDR1 SGHAT, CDR2 FQNNGV. CDR3 in amino acids: CASSFLEVVNDNSPLHF. The CDR3 coding sequence is TGTGCCAGCAGCTTTTTAGAGGTGGTAAATGATAATTCACCCCTCCACTTT.

The chain has TRBV18 and TRBJ2-3, with 7 bases fitting TRBD1. The germline gives CDR1 KGHSH, CDR2 LQKENI. J gave up 5 bases and V 4 bases, and 3 bases lay outside the gene matches. The CDR3 spans 13 residues. CDR3 region: CASSRTGVDTQYF. CDR3 nucleotides: TGTGCCAGCTCACGAACAGGGGTAGATACGCAGTATTTT.

The rearrangement joins TRBV11-3 to TRBJ2-3, with TRBD2 matching 12 bases. Germline CDR1 is SGHNT and CDR2 is YENEEA. V gave up 5 bases and J gave up 6 bases; unmatched junction bases: 9. The CDR3 spans 16 residues. The CDR3, as DNA: TGTGCCAGCAGCCGCCGGACTAGCGGGATAAAGGATACGCAGTATTTT. Its translation is CASSRRTSGIKDTQYF.

This clone was detected a few times. The chain combines TRBV6-5 with TRBJ2-7; D unclear. Trimming removed 6 bases at V and 3 bases at J, with 3 bases between. The CDR3 runs 10 residues. The V gene's germline CDR1 is MNHEY and CDR2 SVGAGI. CDR3 loop: CASSLYEQYF. The CDR3 DNA reads TGTGCCAGCAGCCTCTACGAGCAGTACTTC.

V gene TRBV5-6 combines with J gene TRBJ2-7; D perhaps matches TRBD1 (8 bases). The CDR3 extends over 16 amino acids. CDR1 SGHDT and CDR2 YYEEEE come from the germline V gene. Trimming shortened V by 0 bases and J by 5 bases, and 18 bases separated the two germline ends. CDR3 amino acids: CASSLEGQGGRDEQYF. Written as DNA, the CDR3 is TGTGCCAGCAGCTTGGAAGGACAGGGAGGGCGGGACGAGCAGTACTTC.

This clone has just a few counts. Here the CDR3 reads CASSLGSTEAFF. Written as DNA, the CDR3 is TGTGCCAGCAGTTTGGGCAGCACTGAAGCTTTCTTT. The gene calls are TRBV28 and TRBJ1-1; unclear D gene. V lost 3 bases and J lost 4, with 6 bases in between. The germline V gene encodes CDR1 MDHEN and CDR2 SYDVKM. This CDR3 is built from 12 residues.

This clone was detected only a few times. The chain joins TRBV7-9 to TRBJ1-1; 10 bases are shared with TRBD1. Germline CDR1 SEHNR, CDR2 FQNEAQ (reference sequence). The J segment lost 2 bases and the V segment lost 5 bases, leaving 5 bases of the junction unmatched. CDR3 length equals 15 residues. The CDR3 region is CASSPGQGVNTEAFF. CDR3 sequence (DNA): TGTGCCAGCAGCCCCGGACAGGGGGTAAACACTGAAGCTTTCTTT.

The chain couples TRBV29-1 to TRBJ2-5, with D tentatively TRBD2 (6 bases). The germline V gene has CDR1 SQVTM and CDR2 ANQGSEA. Trimming pared 2 bases from V and 5 bases from J, leaving 18 bases between. The CDR3 is 15 residues long. The CDR3 nucleotides are TGCAGCGTTGAAATAGTCGGGGCTGGGGGGGAGACCCAGTACTTC. Translated: CSVEIVGAGGETQYF.

The chain carries TRBV19 and TRBJ2-7; TRBD1 matches at 10 bases. Germline-derived CDR1 and CDR2 are LNHDA and SQIVND (reference sequence). The CDR3 is made up of 16 amino acids. V gave up 5 bases and J gave up 6 bases; unmatched junction bases: 13. CDR3 sequence: CASSPFEGQGLSEQYF. CDR3 DNA: TGTGCCAGTAGTCCCTTTGAGGGACAGGGGCTTTCCGAGCAGTACTTC.

In this sample, this clone turned up once. The chain is built from TRBV18 and TRBJ1-1; TRBD1 matches at 7 bases. The CDR3 spans 15 residues. Germline V gene data show CDR1 as KGHSH and CDR2 as LQKENI. Unmatched junction bases numbered 3, after V lost 2 bases and J lost 0 bases. CDR3 sequence reads: CASSPYDRVNTEAFF. In nucleotides, the CDR3 is TGTGCCAGCTCACCATATGACAGGGTGAACACTGAAGCTTTCTTT.

The chain is built from TRBV19 and TRBJ2-5, with 8 bases identical to TRBD2. With V trimmed by 1 base and J by 4 bases, 14 bases remained unmatched. CDR3 length equals 18 residues. Germline lookup yields CDR1 LNHDA and CDR2 SQIVND (reference sequence). CDR3 nucleotides: TGTGCCAGTAGTATAGGTTCGAGGGTAGCGGGGAAACTAGAGACCCAGTACTTC. It codes for CASSIGSRVAGKLETQYF.

The chain has TRBV29-1 and TRBJ2-1, with 8 bases identical to TRBD1. Germline loops: CDR1 SQVTM, CDR2 ANQGSEA. The ends lost 4 bases at V and 3 bases at J; junction bases unmatched: 5. The CDR3 has 14 amino acids. This chain's CDR3 is CSVGGGTGYNEQFF. In DNA, the CDR3 is TGCAGCGTTGGGGGTGGGACAGGCTACAATGAGCAGTTCTTC.

This sequence joins TRBV24-1 and TRBJ2-5; tentative D call: TRBD1 (5 bases). V shed 4 bases and J shed 2 bases, with 13 bases lying between them. The CDR3 length is 15 residues. Germline values: CDR1 KGHDR, CDR2 SFDVKD. CDR3 in amino acids: CATSDNRNRQETQYF. DNA of the CDR3: TGTGCCACCAGTGACAATAGGAACAGGCAAGAGACCCAGTACTTC.

V gene TRBV2 combines with J gene TRBJ2-7; possible D gene TRBD1, 6 bases. Germline CDR1 is SNHLY and CDR2 is FYNNEI. Trimming removed 6 bases at V and 4 bases at J, with 16 bases between. CDR3 size: 14 residues. CDR3 bases: TGTGCCAGCAGACCTTACAGGGTGGGGTACGAGCAGTACTTC. Amino acids: CASRPYRVGYEQYF.

V gene TRBV19 combines with J gene TRBJ2-5; the match to TRBD1 covers 9 bases. Per the germline V gene, CDR1 is LNHDA and CDR2 is SQIVND (reference sequence). The ends lost 4 bases at V and 9 bases at J; junction bases unmatched: 15. The CDR3 has 16 amino acids. The CDR3 loop reads CASSTRGQGRSMAQYF. DNA for the CDR3: TGTGCCAGTAGTACTCGTGGACAGGGGCGTTCTATGGCCCAGTACTTC.